These 30 T cell receptor beta chains share one sample of origin, sequenced in a study of blood T cell repertoires in COVID-19. TCRdb keeps only in-frame clones here, not all; method: immunoSEQ multiplex PCR. The table lists fewer than 250,000 clones, about 87% of them singletons. The sequenced material came from PBMCs or T cells enriched from blood (not recorded which). Receptor source: a woman aged 25-40 years who had been exposed to COVID-19.

This clone was observed a single time. This chain joins TRBV14 and TRBJ2-2; D is undetermined. This CDR3 has 14 amino acids. V lost 1 base and J lost 7, with 10 bases in between. Germline CDR1 reads SGHDN; CDR2 reads FVKESK. The CDR3 DNA reads TGTGCCAGCAGCCAAGTCGGAACAGTCGGGGAGCTGTTTTTT. Encoded protein: CASSQVGTVGELFF.

This clone appeared a single time. The genes are TRBV10-3 and TRBJ1-1; possibly TRBD1 for D (6 bases). The CDR3 runs to 15 residues. Germline CDR1 reads ENHRY; CDR2 reads SYGVKD. The ends were cut back, 2 bases at V and 1 base at J, with 11 bases in the middle. CDR3 residues: CAISEEQGQNTEAFF. DNA of the CDR3: TGTGCCATCAGTGAGGAACAGGGACAGAACACTGAAGCTTTCTTT.

The gene calls are TRBV6-5 and TRBJ2-2, with 8 bases lining up with TRBD2. The V gene end was trimmed by 11 bases and the J gene end by 1 base; junction bases not matched to a gene: 9. The CDR3 is made up of 15 amino acids. Germline V lookup: CDR1 MNHEY, CDR2 SVGAGI. The CDR3 bases are TGTGCCGGAAAGACTAGCGTAAGGAACACCGGGGAGCTGTTTTTT. Its translation is CAGKTSVRNTGELFF.

This rearrangement joins TRBV5-5 to TRBJ1-2; D is undetermined. The V end was cut by 0 bases, the J end by 0 bases, with 9 bases between. This CDR3 is 15 amino acids long. CDR1 and CDR2 from the germline V gene are SGHKS and YYEKEE (reference sequence). CDR3 nucleotides: TGTGCCAGCAGCTTGGGGGCTGTAGCTAACTATGGCTACACCTTC. Translation: CASSLGAVANYGYTF.

The rearrangement joins TRBV3-1 (or the pseudogene TRBV3-2) to TRBJ2-5; TRBD1 agrees at 8 bases. Germline lookup yields CDR1 LGHDT and CDR2 YNNKEL (reference sequence). V gave up 4 bases and J gave up 5 bases; unmatched junction bases: 9. There are 15 residues in the CDR3. This chain's CDR3 is CASSPGQGELETQYF. The CDR3 coding sequence is TGTGCCAGCAGCCCCGGACAGGGAGAGTTGGAGACCCAGTACTTC.

The CDR3 sequence: CASSPRGHYGYTF. The CDR3 DNA is TGTGCCAGCAGCCCCAGGGGCCACTATGGCTACACCTTC. The gene calls are TRBV3-1 (or the pseudogene TRBV3-2) and TRBJ1-2; weak D call: TRBD1 (6 bases). The length of the CDR3 is 13 residues. V was shortened by 4 bases and J by 3 bases, with 9 bases between the two germline ends. Germline V gene lookup returns CDR1 LGHDT and CDR2 YNNKEL (reference sequence).

The chain joins TRBV28 to TRBJ1-2; D is perhaps TRBD1 (5 bases). The CDR3 consists of 14 residues. Germline assignment: CDR1 MDHEN and CDR2 SYDVKM. V lost 6 bases and J lost 0, with 11 bases in between. CDR3 loop: CASREAGANYGYTF. CDR3 bases: TGTGCCAGCAGGGAGGCGGGGGCTAACTATGGCTACACCTTC.

The CDR3 is CSVGQATGELFF. CDR3 DNA: TGCAGCGTTGGGCAGGCGACCGGGGAGCTGTTTTTT. This sequence joins TRBV29-1 and TRBJ2-2; D gene ambiguous. V was trimmed by 4 bases and J by 5 bases, leaving 8 bases between them. Germline values: CDR1 SQVTM, CDR2 ANQGSEA. The CDR3 loop spans 12 amino acids.

V gene TRBV12-3 or TRBV12-4 combines with J gene TRBJ2-7; D gene unclear. This CDR3 has 12 amino acids. V dropped 5 bases and J dropped 4 bases, with 9 bases sitting between them. For the CDR3, the DNA is TGTGCCAGCAGTAGCTTTAGATACGAGCAGTACTTC. Amino acid sequence: CASSSFRYEQYF.

The chain is built from TRBV19 and TRBJ1-1; possible D gene TRBD1, 6 bases. Trimming left V 4 bases short and J 4 bases short, with 16 bases between. The CDR3 is 15 amino acids. CDR1 is LNHDA and CDR2 is SQIVND in the germline V gene (reference sequence). CDR3 residues: CASSKTGAFATEAFF. CDR3 nucleotide sequence: TGTGCCAGTAGTAAGACAGGTGCTTTCGCCACTGAAGCTTTCTTT.

The chain employs TRBV7-3 and TRBJ2-1; D possibly corresponds to TRBD1 (6 bases). The CDR3 contains 15 residues. In germline, CDR1 is SGHTA, CDR2 FQGTGA. With 5 bases removed from V and 6 bases from J, the gap between germline ends came to 17 bases. CDR3 in amino acids: CASSPDRFPTNEQFF. Written as DNA, the CDR3 is TGTGCCAGCAGCCCAGACAGGTTCCCTACCAATGAGCAGTTCTTC.

This clone was seen only a few times. The gene calls are TRBV28 and TRBJ1-2; D remains unclear. Looked up from germline, CDR1 is MDHEN and CDR2 is SYDVKM. CDR3 length equals 16 residues. Trimming removed 10 bases from V and 4 bases from J, with 25 bases in between. The CDR3 sequence is CATKIGMPDALYGYTF. In DNA, the CDR3 is TGTGCCACTAAAATCGGGATGCCTGATGCTCTCTATGGCTACACCTTC.

V is TRBV27 and J is TRBJ1-5, with 8 bases lining up with TRBD1. The trim removed 3 bases at V and 2 bases at J, leaving 9 bases unmatched. The germline gives CDR1 MNHEY, CDR2 SMNVEV (reference sequence). The CDR3 extends over 17 amino acids. CDR3 region: CASSFTPRGLGNQPQHF. The CDR3, as DNA: TGTGCCAGCAGTTTTACACCCAGGGGGCTTGGCAATCAGCCCCAGCATTTT.

J is TRBJ1-5 and V is TRBV30, with D maybe TRBD1 (5 bases). Trimming stripped 8 bases from V and 7 bases from J, with 21 bases between. The CDR3 extends over 14 amino acids. Per germline, CDR1 GTSNPN and CDR2 SVGIG (reference sequence). The CDR3 DNA is TGTGCCGGGACCCACGCAGGCTCTGGGCAGCCCCAGCATTTT. Amino acids: CAGTHAGSGQPQHF. The full variable domain, completed using reference TRBV30 and TRBJ1-5, is SQTIHQWPATLVQPVGSPLSLECTVEGTSNPNLYWYRQAAGRGLQLLFYSVGIGQISSEVPQNLSASRPQDRQFILSSKKLLLSDSGFYLCAGTHAGSGQPQHFGDGTRLSIL.

The chain couples TRBV7-2 to TRBJ2-3; TRBD1 aligns across 7 bases. With 5 bases clipped from V and 2 bases from J, the junction kept 7 bases outside the gene matches. The CDR3 spans 15 residues. Germline CDR1 SGHTA, CDR2 FQGNSA. This chain's CDR3 is CASSPTGLITDTQYF. The DNA for the CDR3 is TGTGCCAGCAGCCCGACAGGGTTGATCACAGATACGCAGTATTTT.

The chain combines TRBV5-4 with TRBJ2-7; TRBD1 agrees at 7 bases. The germline V gene encodes CDR1 SGHNT and CDR2 YYREEE (reference sequence). The CDR3 is 13 amino acids. J gave up 4 bases and V 2 bases, and 3 bases lay outside the gene matches. The CDR3 DNA is TGTGCCAGCAGCTTACAGGGGATGTACGAGCAGTACTTC. It codes for CASSLQGMYEQYF.

A few counts support this clone. The CDR3 spells CASSFSVGSSYNEQFF. As DNA, the CDR3 is TGTGCCAGCAGCTTTTCCGTCGGGAGCTCCTACAATGAGCAGTTCTTC. The chain carries TRBV7-9 and TRBJ2-1, with D tentatively TRBD2 (6 bases). Germline CDR1 SEHNR, CDR2 FQNEAQ (reference sequence). Trimming took 3 bases from V and 0 from J, leaving 12 bases between them. There are 16 residues in the CDR3.

This clone was picked up one time. The chain couples TRBV5-1 to TRBJ2-7; D may be TRBD2 (6 bases). The V and J ends lost 0 bases and 6 bases respectively, with 16 bases between them. The CDR3 loop spans 15 amino acids. Germline values: CDR1 SGHRS, CDR2 YFSETQ. The CDR3 sequence: CASSLEGLAAIEQYF. CDR3 DNA: TGCGCCAGCAGCTTGGAGGGATTAGCGGCTATCGAGCAGTACTTC.

The chain's CDR3 is CSVERGSADEQFF. CDR3 DNA sequence: TGCAGCGTTGAACGCGGGAGTGCCGATGAGCAGTTCTTC. This chain joins TRBV29-1 and TRBJ2-1; 7 positions agree with TRBD2. The germline CDR1 and CDR2 sequences are SQVTM and ANQGSEA. CDR3 length: 13 amino acids. Trimming cost V 2 bases and J 8 bases; bases outside gene matches: 6.

The chain is built from TRBV9 and TRBJ2-1, with D possibly TRBD2 on 5 matching bases. Trimming removed 0 bases at V and 6 bases at J, with 16 bases between. The CDR3 is made up of 16 amino acids. Per the germline V gene, CDR1 is SGDLS and CDR2 is YYNGEE. DNA of the CDR3: TGTGCCAGCAGCGTAGGGGCCAGTTCTGGAGGCAATGAGCAGTTCTTC. This encodes CASSVGASSGGNEQFF.

This rearrangement joins TRBV2 to TRBJ2-7, with D unclear. Trimming shortened V by 5 bases and J by 3 bases, and 5 bases separated the two germline ends. The CDR3 has 11 residues. Germline CDR1 SNHLY, CDR2 FYNNEI. This CDR3 is CASSQDYEQYF. The CDR3 nucleotides are TGTGCCAGCAGTCAGGACTACGAGCAGTACTTC.

This chain joins TRBV5-1 and TRBJ1-1; TRBD1 is a possible D gene (5 bases). The CDR3 totals 15 residues. Trimming took off 2 bases at V and 0 bases at J, with 11 bases between the two ends. The germline gives CDR1 SGHRS, CDR2 YFSETQ. Here the CDR3 DNA reads TGCGCCAGCAGCTTCGTGGGGCCCATGAACACTGAAGCTTTCTTT. It translates to CASSFVGPMNTEAFF.

The chain has TRBV19 and TRBJ1-1, with 7 bases matching TRBD1. The germline V gene encodes CDR1 LNHDA and CDR2 SQIVND (reference sequence). CDR3 size: 14 residues. V lost 5 bases and J lost 8; bases outside the gene matches: 11. The CDR3 DNA reads as TGTGCCAGTAGTTCCCTCGGACAGGACTACGAAGCTTTCTTT. The encoded protein is CASSSLGQDYEAFF.

V usage is TRBV9 and J usage is TRBJ1-2; D unresolved. This CDR3 is 13 amino acids long. V gave up 0 bases and J gave up 8 bases, with 11 bases separating them. The V gene's germline CDR1 is SGDLS and CDR2 YYNGEE. As DNA, the CDR3 is TGTGCCAGCAGCGTAGACTGGACTACGGGCTACACCTTC. Translating gives CASSVDWTTGYTF.

This chain links TRBV5-1 with TRBJ2-1; no clear D. The CDR3 runs to 12 residues. The V end lost 0 bases, the J end lost 8 bases, and 6 bases lay between the germline ends. CDR1 and CDR2 from the germline V gene are SGHRS and YFSETQ. CDR3 in DNA: TGCGCCAGCAGCTTGGGAGCCTATGAGCAGTTCTTC. It yields the protein CASSLGAYEQFF. Full variable domain (missing parts from reference TRBV5-1 and TRBJ2-1): KAGVTQTPRYLIKTRGQQVTLSCSPISGHRSVSWYQQTPGQGLQFLFEYFSETQRNKGNFPGRFSGRQFSNSRSEMNVSTLELGDSALYLCASSLGAYEQFFGPGTRLTVL.

The rearrangement joins TRBV5-1 to TRBJ2-1, with 10 bases aligning to TRBD2. This CDR3 is built from 17 residues. The germline V gene encodes CDR1 SGHRS and CDR2 YFSETQ. Trimming at V came to 0 bases and at J to 4 bases, leaving 7 bases not matched to a gene. The CDR3 DNA is TGCGCCAGCAGCTTGGTGGCTAGCGGGAGCCGATACAATGAGCAGTTCTTC. The encoded protein is CASSLVASGSRYNEQFF.

This clone has only one observation. The gene calls are TRBV6-5 and TRBJ1-1; unclear D gene. The V gene lost 6 bases and the J gene lost 3 bases, with 11 bases spanning the gap. The CDR3 length is 13 residues. Germline CDR1 reads MNHEY; CDR2 reads SVGAGI. The DNA for the CDR3 is TGTGCCAGCAGCGCTACAGAATACACTGAAGCTTTCTTT. As protein: CASSATEYTEAFF.

This chain uses TRBV6-5 with TRBJ2-7; the D gene is possibly TRBD1 (6 bases). CDR1 MNHEY and CDR2 SVGAGI come from the germline V gene. Trimming took off 6 bases at V and 3 bases at J, with 15 bases between the two ends. This CDR3 has 14 residues. The CDR3 loop reads CASREAGESYEQYF. Here the CDR3 DNA reads TGTGCCAGCAGGGAGGCAGGGGAGAGCTACGAGCAGTACTTC.

The chain has TRBV30 and TRBJ1-2; D gene uncertain. Germline CDR1 GTSNPN, CDR2 SVGIG (reference sequence). The CDR3 is 14 amino acids. The V and J ends lost 1 base and 0 bases respectively, with 9 bases between them. The CDR3 reads CAWSGPTTNYGYTF. CDR3 in DNA: TGTGCCTGGAGTGGCCCAACTACTAACTATGGCTACACCTTC.

The V and J genes are TRBV10-3 and TRBJ2-7; possible D gene TRBD2, 5 bases. V lost 8 bases and J lost 2, with 13 bases in between. This CDR3 is built from 13 residues. Germline V gene lookup returns CDR1 ENHRY and CDR2 SYGVKD. For the CDR3, the DNA is TGTGCCATCTGGCGGGCGGAGGCCTACGAGCAGTACTTC. Translated, it gives CAIWRAEAYEQYF.